A selection of T cell receptor beta chains follows, all from one sample in a study of CD8+ T cells in alopecia areata. Profiled with immunoSEQ multiplex PCR; TCRdb holds only in-frame clones, not every one. The table lists about 110,000 clones, 65% to 85% of them singletons. The sample was CD8+ T cells sorted from blood, taken at week 24, from a patient treated with tofacitinib. Receptor source: a human donor with alopecia areata. CDR3s include the opening cysteine and the closing phenylalanine or tryptophan. D genes are given only for firm matches. Some rows mark clone size as missing; the rest say once, few, many or name a class of expanded clone.

abundance	v_gene	j_gene	d_gene	CDR3nt	CDR3aa
.	TRBV6-1	TRBJ2-5	TRBD1	TGTGCCAGCAGTAACGACAGGGCGGCCCAGTACTTC	CASSNDRAAQYF
.	TRBV4-3	TRBJ1-1	.	TGCGCCAGCAGCGGGTCCGACTCCCGGGCGAACACTGAAGCTTTCTTT	CASSGSDSRANTEAFF
.	TRBV19	TRBJ2-1	TRBD2	TGTGCCAGTAGCCTTGGGTACGGGGGGAGCTCCTACAATGAGCAGTTCTTC	CASSLGYGGSSYNEQFF
once	TRBV30	TRBJ2-5	.	TGTGCCTGGAACGCTGGGCGGGGCTGGCCGGAGACCCAGTACTTC	CAWNAGRGWPETQYF
.	TRBV7-2	TRBJ2-3	TRBD1	TGTGCCAGCAGCTTTTCGGGACAGGACACAGATACGCAGTATTTT	CASSFSGQDTDTQYF
few	TRBV4-3	TRBJ2-5	.	TGCGCCAGCAGCCAAGACGGAACAGGATACCAAGAGACCCAGTACTTC	CASSQDGTGYQETQYF
once	TRBV18	TRBJ1-5	TRBD1	TGTGCCAGCTCACCACAGGGCGGGAGGGGGCCGCAAAATCAGCCCCAGCATTTT	CASSPQGGRGPQNQPQHF
.	TRBV5-4	TRBJ2-7	.	TGTGCCAGCAGCTCCGACAGCCAAAACTCCTACGAGCAGTACTTC	CASSSDSQNSYEQYF
.	TRBV7-8	TRBJ2-7	.	TGTGCCAGCAGCCCCCGGCCCAGCGACAGATCTTACGAGCAGTACTTC	CASSPRPSDRSYEQYF
few	TRBV5-1	TRBJ2-7	.	TGCGCCAGCAGCCTTAGATCGACAGCACTCGAGCAGTACTTC	CASSLRSTALEQYF
.	TRBV7-6	TRBJ2-3	TRBD2	TGTGCCAGCAGCTCCCGAGTAGCGGGGGGTACAGATACGCAGTATTTT	CASSSRVAGGTDTQYF
.	TRBV5-4	TRBJ2-7	TRBD1	TGTGCCAGCAGCTTGCTGTCAGGGGGTTCCTACGAGCAGTACTTC	CASSLLSGGSYEQYF
once	TRBV5-5	TRBJ2-2	TRBD1	TGTGCCAGCAGCTTGGCCCCTCCTGGCGGGGGACAGGGGAACACCGGGGAGCTGTTTTTT	CASSLAPPGGGQGNTGELFF
.	TRBV14	TRBJ1-3	TRBD1	TGTGCCAGCAGGCGGACAGGGACTACCGCAGGAAACACCATATATTTT	CASRRTGTTAGNTIYF
once	TRBV7-9	TRBJ2-5	TRBD1	TGTGCCAGCAGAGGGGGCCTATACGAGACCCAGTACTTC	CASRGGLYETQYF
once	TRBV4-3	TRBJ1-2	.	TGCGCCAGCAGCCAAGCAACAGGGTTAAGCTATGGCTACACCTTC	CASSQATGLSYGYTF
.	TRBV2	TRBJ2-7	.	TGTGCCAGCAGTGAAGCTACTTACACCTACGAGCAGTACTTC	CASSEATYTYEQYF
.	TRBV5-6	TRBJ2-1	.	TGTGCCAGCAGCTTGGGCAGAACCTACAATGAGCAGTTCTTC	CASSLGRTYNEQFF
few	TRBV29-1	TRBJ2-3	TRBD1	TGCAGCGTTGCGGCAGGGGGACACACAGATACGCAGTATTTT	CSVAAGGHTDTQYF
.	TRBV19	TRBJ2-1	.	TGTGCCAGTAGTATAGGGGGGCGAGAGGATGAGCAGTTCTTC	CASSIGGREDEQFF
.	TRBV6-5	TRBJ1-5	.	TGTGCCAGCAGTTACGGGGACAGCAATCAGCCCCAGCATTTT	CASSYGDSNQPQHF
.	TRBV4-3	TRBJ2-2	.	TGCGCCAGCAGCCAAGATTTCCCTCAGGTCCCCGGGGACCCCACCGGGGAGCTGTTTTTT	CASSQDFPQVPGDPTGELFF
.	TRBV29-1	TRBJ2-3	TRBD1	TGCAGCGTTGGACAGGGAAGCACAGATACGCAGTATTTT	CSVGQGSTDTQYF
.	TRBV27	TRBJ1-2	.	TGTGCCAGCAGTTTATCGTGGGGAGCCTTGATGGGCTACACCTTC	CASSLSWGALMGYTF
.	TRBV27	TRBJ1-5	.	TGTGCCAGCAGTTCCCAGGCACTGACCAGGTTGCAGCCCCAGCATTTT	CASSSQALTRLQPQHF
.	TRBV11-2	TRBJ2-7	TRBD1	TGTGCCAGCAGCTTAGTCCAGGGACAGGGACCCTACGAGCAGTACTTC	CASSLVQGQGPYEQYF
.	TRBV4-3	TRBJ2-1	.	TGCGCCAGCAGCCAAGAGCGGGGTTATTTCAATGAGCAGTTCTTC	CASSQERGYFNEQFF
.	TRBV4-3	TRBJ2-7	.	TGCGCCAGCAGCCAAGAACCCGGGATCACCTACGAGCAGTACTTC	CASSQEPGITYEQYF
.	TRBV7-9	TRBJ2-7	.	TGTGCCAGCAGCTATTCAGGGGCCGAGCAGTACTTC	CASSYSGAEQYF
.	TRBV4-3	TRBJ2-7	TRBD1	TGCGCCAGCAGCCCAAACCTAAGGGACAGAGAGTACGAGCAGTACTTC	CASSPNLRDREYEQYF
.	TRBV6-5	TRBJ2-5	.	TGTGCCAGCAGTTACCGGGACCGACTTCACTTC	CASSYRDRLHF
.	TRBV12-5	TRBJ1-1	.	TGTGCTAGTGGTTTGATGGGGGGGCGAGATGAAGCTTTCTTT	CASGLMGGRDEAFF
.	TRBV29-1	TRBJ1-1	.	TGCAGCGTTGGGGGGGAGGGCACTGAAGCTTTCTTT	CSVGGEGTEAFF
.	TRBV2	TRBJ2-7	.	TGTGCCAGCGGGGAGCCCGGGCTTCGGGGCTACGAGCAGTACTTC	CASGEPGLRGYEQYF